This TCR beta chain emerged from a study of identical twins (dated by TCRdb to the mid-2010s). Study-level background: To test whether fetal clonotypes persist, the study used deep sequencing on TCR alpha and beta repertoires from monozygotic twins, unrelated adults of various ages, and cord blood. To rule out contamination, the twin experiments were replicated at different times with different library preparation protocols.

Libraries were made using 5' RACE. The sample was run on an Illumina HiSeq 2000. Template switching introduced a universal primer binding site; the final cDNA contained a unique molecular identifier, enabling accurate counting of TCR cDNA molecules. First-strand cDNA for TCR alpha and beta chains was synthesized from specific primers in the conserved constant-segment region. To control for contamination, every cDNA library carried two barcodes: a SMART-Mk sample barcode plus Illumina barcodes. TruSeq adapter sequences along with Illumina sample barcodes were introduced in two successive PCR steps. The Illumina HiSeq platform was used with custom primers to sequence TCR alpha and beta cDNA libraries. The authors processed their data as follows. Raw reads were processed with MiGEC to extract unique molecular identifiers, and MiXCR was used to determine CDR3 positions. Recombination models were inferred per individual with the repgenHMM and IGoR tools using an EM algorithm. The analysis of shared clonotypes was done with the tcR package in R, with sharing normalized by the product of cloneset sizes. To study raw recombination without the effects of thymic and clonal selection, out-of-frame nonproductive sequences were analyzed. TCRdb trimmed public reads at Q25 via fastp, called clones via MiXCR and kept in-frame beta chains. Here each entry gathers all rows of one CDR3 protein and keeps the most common genes and DNA. TCRdb assigned the V and J calls; the authors' analysis was not used. The sample records a few hundred thousand distinct CDR3 sequences, 13% to 15% of which are singletons. Roughly 0.46% of the sample rests with the top ten.

Study-wide conclusions, independent of this receptor: Because the same donors could not be followed over many years, the conclusions depended on cross-sectional statistical analysis. A weaker excess of twin sharing was found in beta out-of-frame sequences because the signal-to-noise ratio was lowered by fewer shared sequences. Abundant cord blood beta clonotypes carried fewer insertions; young adult naive repertoires showed a weaker similar trend, while memory repertoires showed none. Zero-insertion analyses could be partly confounded by invariant T cells such as MAIT and iNKT, though diverse VJ usage argued against such confounding for most clonotypes. Out-of-frame TCR alpha sequences shared between twins showed an excess of low generation-probability sequences compared with coincidental sharing between unrelated individuals. In monozygotic twins, out-of-frame TCR alpha sharing was systematically underestimated by recombination models, although the models agreed with sharing between unrelated individuals.

This clonotype was detected only a few times. The clone's antigen remains unknown. The sample holds no much larger clone one base away, and base qualities are not on file. Every donor in the study was a healthy Caucasian. Three pairs of female monozygotic twins, all aged about 18 to 29 years, were included in the twin cohort. Positive isolation kits from Invitrogen were used to isolate CD4+ and CD8+ T cell populations. The CDR3 starts with the cysteine, ends with the phenylalanine, and has 17 residues. Just CDR3 DNA is preserved here, 51 bases in frame from base 1. From the germline V gene (reference sequence), CDR1 is SEHNR and CDR2 is FQNEAQ. Compared with germline, V lacks 1 base and J lacks 7 bases; bases without a gene match: 12. The same specimen was also included in a second study, on yellow fever vaccine responses in identical twins. From that second study: The authors reported that the T cell response to vaccination in identical twins appeared partly convergent and partly personalized. In identical twins, the study followed T cell clones that responded to the vaccine with precision.

The TCR comes from a woman aged 18-29 years in good health. The sequencing input was CD4+ T cells sorted from blood. The chain was built from TRBV7-9 and TRBJ1-5, with 8 bases aligning to TRBD1. The nucleotide sequence reads TGTGCCAGCAGCTTAGGAGGGGCAGGGGGCGGGGGACAGCCCCAGCATTTT. Protein translation: CASSLGGAGGGGQPQHF. Reference TRBV7-9 and TRBJ1-5 proteins supply the regions before and after the CDR3; the full variable domain is: DTGVSQNPRHKITKRGQNVTFRCDPISEHNRLYWYRQTLGQGPEFLTYFQNEAQLEKSRLLSDRFSAERPKGSFSTLEIQRTEQGDSAMYLCASSLGGAGGGGQPQHFGDGTRLSIL.